This is a list of T cell receptor beta chains from one sample in a study of CD8 T cells in ankylosing spondylitis. Each CDR3 protein gets one entry after TCRdb re-called the 5' RACE reads with MiXCR. Among approximately 250,000 distinct CDR3 sequences, roughly a quarter were seen once, and the ten largest hold over 0.55%. Specimen: blood, either unsorted or a sorted T cell fraction (not recorded which). These receptors were collected from a male donor with ankylosing spondylitis or in good health (not recorded which). CDR3s include the opening cysteine and the closing phenylalanine or tryptophan. A D gene is named only where the DNA matches it firmly. The size of a clone is reported for some rows only, either as once, few or many, or as a class for expanded clones.

V	J	D	size	CDR3	DNA
TRBV2	TRBJ2-1	TRBD2	NA	CASRTSGGRNEQFF	TGTGCCAGCAGGACTAGCGGGGGGCGGAATGAGCAGTTCTTC
TRBV7-9	TRBJ2-1	NA	NA	CASSPGNTYFDEQFF	TGTGCCAGCAGCCCCGGGAACACGTACTTCGATGAGCAGTTCTTC
TRBV20-1	TRBJ2-5	NA	NA	CSAREGAAQETQYF	TGCAGTGCTAGAGAAGGGGCAGCCCAAGAGACCCAGTACTTC
TRBV29-1	TRBJ2-3	TRBD2	many	CSLTSDTDTQYF	TGCAGCCTGACTAGCGACACAGATACGCAGTATTTT
TRBV29-1	TRBJ1-1	NA	many	CSVAPQTGMNTEAFF	TGCAGCGTTGCACCCCAAACAGGGATGAACACTGAAGCTTTCTTT
TRBV29-1	TRBJ2-7	NA	many	CSVARALTYEQYF	TGCAGCGTGGCCAGGGCTTTAACCTACGAGCAGTACTTC
TRBV29-1	TRBJ1-1	TRBD1	NA	CSVEDRAPEAFF	TGCAGCGTGGAAGACAGGGCGCCTGAAGCTTTCTTT
TRBV20-1	TRBJ2-5	NA	many	CSARDLSSGFETQYF	TGCAGTGCTAGAGATCTATCTTCGGGATTTGAGACCCAGTACTTC
TRBV25-1	TRBJ1-3	TRBD1	many	CASSDFFGQGPGNTIYF	TGTGCCAGCAGTGACTTCTTCGGACAGGGACCTGGAAACACCATATATTTT
TRBV4-2	TRBJ2-3	TRBD2	many	CASSQVSGGAVADTQYF	TGTGCCAGCAGCCAAGTTAGCGGGGGGGCCGTGGCAGATACGCAGTATTTT
TRBV12-3/TRBV12-4	TRBJ2-7	TRBD1	NA	CASSLGQGYHEQYF	TGTGCCAGCAGTCTCGGACAGGGCTACCACGAGCAGTACTTC
TRBV5-4	TRBJ2-3	NA	NA	CASSLSPSSTDTQYF	TGTGCCAGCAGCTTAAGCCCTTCTAGCACAGATACGCAGTATTTT
TRBV20-1	TRBJ1-2	NA	few	CSVGVRNSNYGYTF	TGCAGTGTAGGGGTGCGCAACTCCAACTATGGCTACACCTTC
TRBV20-1	TRBJ2-3	NA	many	CSARAGTSTDTQYF	TGCAGTGCTAGAGCGGGAACGAGCACAGATACGCAGTATTTT
TRBV20-1	TRBJ1-5	TRBD1	NA	CSASTSGTGSQPQHF	TGCAGTGCGTCGACCAGCGGGACAGGGTCACAGCCCCAGCATTTT
TRBV12-3/TRBV12-4	TRBJ2-7	NA	NA	CASTTLHRGQQYF	TGTGCCAGCACAACCCTACACAGAGGCCAGCAGTACTTC
TRBV28	TRBJ1-2	NA	NA	CASSFPGAAGYTF	TGTGCCAGCAGTTTCCCGGGGGCTGCTGGCTACACCTTC
TRBV5-1	TRBJ2-2	NA	NA	CASSLPTGSSGELFF	TGCGCCAGCAGCTTACCAACAGGGTCGTCCGGGGAGCTGTTTTTT
TRBV12-3/TRBV12-4	TRBJ2-7	NA	many	CASSAGVGEQYF	TGTGCCAGCAGTGCAGGGGTCGGGGAGCAGTACTTC
TRBV12-3/TRBV12-4	TRBJ2-5	TRBD1	few	CASSSDREVETQYF	TGTGCCAGCAGTTCCGACAGGGAAGTAGAGACCCAGTACTTC
TRBV20-1	TRBJ2-7	TRBD1	many	CSASRGSEQYF	TGCAGTGCTAGCAGGGGGTCGGAGCAGTACTTC
TRBV5-1	TRBJ2-7	TRBD2	many	CASTPSGGRASYEQYF	TGCGCCAGCACCCCATCCGGGGGGAGAGCATCCTACGAGCAGTACTTC
TRBV4-1	TRBJ2-7	NA	many	CASSQAGGKQQYF	TGCGCCAGCAGCCAAGCAGGAGGGAAACAGCAGTACTTC
TRBV20-1	TRBJ2-3	NA	NA	CSARDRVGAGPYTDTQYF	TGCAGTGCTAGAGATCGTGTCGGGGCAGGGCCCTACACAGATACGCAGTATTTT
TRBV29-1	TRBJ2-3	NA	few	CSVGGRVSDTQYF	TGCAGCGTTGGGGGCCGCGTATCGGATACGCAGTATTTT
TRBV12-3/TRBV12-4	TRBJ2-3	TRBD1	many	CASRVQGSDTQYF	TGTGCCAGCAGGGTACAGGGGTCCGATACGCAGTATTTT
TRBV20-1	TRBJ1-1	TRBD1	few	CSAGTGWAEAFF	TGCAGTGCTGGGACAGGGTGGGCTGAAGCTTTCTTT
TRBV12-3/TRBV12-4	TRBJ2-4	TRBD2	NA	CARSLGAGTLLAKNIQYF	TGTGCCCGCAGTTTGGGAGCGGGAACTCTTCTAGCCAAAAACATTCAGTACTTC
TRBV28	TRBJ1-4	NA	few	CASSSPTATNEKLFF	TGTGCCAGCAGTTCCCCGACAGCCACTAATGAAAAACTGTTTTTT
TRBV18	TRBJ2-1	NA	few	CASSPLGGEQFF	TGTGCCAGCTCACCACTAGGAGGGGAGCAGTTCTTC
TRBV20-1	TRBJ1-5	NA	many	CSAPRGAVTPNSNQPQHF	TGCAGTGCTCCAAGGGGGGCAGTTACCCCGAATAGCAATCAGCCCCAGCATTTT
TRBV2	TRBJ2-5	NA	NA	CASKASLQETQYF	TGTGCCAGCAAGGCAAGCCTACAAGAGACCCAGTACTTC
TRBV4-1	TRBJ2-7	NA	few	CASSRESGSASEQYF	TGCGCCAGCAGCCGAGAGTCCGGGTCGGCGTCGGAGCAGTACTTC
TRBV6-6	TRBJ2-3	NA	few	CASRGASKDTQYF	TGTGCCAGCAGGGGAGCCTCTAAGGATACGCAGTATTTT
TRBV12-3/TRBV12-4	TRBJ1-2	NA	few	CASSLGGYYYGYTF	TGTGCCAGCAGTTTAGGGGGCTATTACTATGGCTACACCTTC
TRBV5-1	TRBJ2-7	TRBD2	few	CASSETSGGGRTFSEQYF	TGCGCCAGCAGCGAGACTAGCGGGGGGGGACGGACTTTCAGCGAGCAGTACTTC
TRBV20-1	TRBJ2-1	TRBD2	NA	CSARYRDYYNEQFF	TGCAGTGCTAGATACCGGGACTACTACAATGAGCAGTTCTTC
TRBV29-1	TRBJ2-7	NA	many	CSVAFSYEQYF	TGCAGCGTTGCATTTAGTTACGAGCAGTACTTC
TRBV4-1	TRBJ2-7	NA	NA	CASSQGRGRDSYEQYF	TGCGCCAGCAGCCAAGGCCGGGGCAGGGACTCCTACGAGCAGTACTTC
TRBV10-3	TRBJ2-3	NA	few	CAISESGVSTDTQYF	TGTGCCATCAGTGAGTCGGGAGTCAGCACAGATACGCAGTATTTT
TRBV28	TRBJ2-1	NA	many	CASSPSPYPPPFF	TGTGCCAGCAGTCCTTCACCCTATCCGCCGCCGTTCTTC
TRBV12-3/TRBV12-4	TRBJ2-7	NA	few	CASSLSGSRDEQYF	TGTGCCAGCAGTTTATCTGGCAGTCGGGACGAGCAGTACTTC
TRBV10-3	TRBJ2-5	TRBD2	NA	CAVTSGGRWETQYF	TGTGCCGTAACTAGCGGGGGCCGGTGGGAGACCCAGTACTTC
TRBV28	TRBJ1-5	NA	NA	CASSLGGGGSNQPQHF	TGTGCCAGCAGTTTAGGGGGAGGCGGTAGCAATCAGCCCCAGCATTTT
TRBV20-1	TRBJ2-1	TRBD2	NA	CSALTSVNEQFF	TGCAGTGCTTTGACTAGCGTCAATGAGCAGTTCTTC
TRBV4-2	TRBJ2-3	TRBD2	NA	CASSHRSSGLNTDTQYF	TGTGCCAGCAGCCACCGATCTAGCGGACTTAACACAGATACGCAGTATTTT
TRBV10-3	TRBJ2-7	NA	NA	CAVQFGAQYSEQYF	TGTGCCGTCCAATTTGGGGCACAGTATTCCGAGCAGTACTTC
TRBV12-3/TRBV12-4	TRBJ2-7	NA	many	CASSLRRQANYEQYF	TGTGCCAGCAGTTTGAGGAGACAGGCCAACTACGAGCAGTACTTC
TRBV20-1	TRBJ2-1	TRBD2	few	CSARASIPLAGGGNEQFF	TGCAGTGCTAGAGCATCGATCCCTCTAGCGGGGGGTGGCAATGAGCAGTTCTTC
TRBV12-3/TRBV12-4	TRBJ2-1	NA	NA	CASSLRGDYNEQFF	TGTGCCAGCAGCCTAAGGGGCGACTACAATGAGCAGTTCTTC
TRBV29-1	TRBJ2-5	TRBD2	many	CSAWGSSGGEETQYF	TGCAGCGCCTGGGGAAGTAGCGGGGGGGAAGAGACCCAGTACTTC
TRBV29-1	TRBJ2-7	NA	many	CSVEDRMGYEQYF	TGCAGCGTTGAAGATCGTATGGGCTACGAGCAGTACTTC
TRBV27	TRBJ2-7	NA	many	CASTRVGGYEQYF	TGTGCCAGCACCCGAGTAGGGGGCTACGAGCAGTACTTC